This passage covers 5 T cell receptor beta chains from one sample sequenced in a study of CD8+ T cells in alopecia areata. cDNA prepared by RNA extraction and subsequent reverse transcription served as the template for sequencing. Repertoires were generated with immunoSEQ multiplex PCR, while TCRdb's copy carries only in-frame clones and drops some. The repertoire has about 140,000 clones, about two thirds of them found once; the top ten carry 35% to 40%. The sequencing sample was made of CD8+ T cells sorted from blood. The source of these receptors is a human donor in good health.

V gene TRBV28 combines with J gene TRBJ2-1, with D maybe TRBD1 (6 bases). The germline CDR1 and CDR2 sequences are MDHEN and SYDVKM. The CDR3 is made up of 15 amino acids. V dropped 5 bases and J dropped 5 bases, with 16 bases sitting between them. The chain's CDR3 is CASSTWTVNDNEQFF. In nucleotides, the CDR3 is TGTGCCAGCAGTACGTGGACAGTTAATGACAATGAGCAGTTCTTC.

This clone was detected a few times. This chain links TRBV27 with TRBJ2-3, with D unresolved. This CDR3 region has 14 residues. Germline lookup yields CDR1 MNHEY and CDR2 SMNVEV (reference sequence). The V and J ends lost 3 bases and 1 base respectively, with 8 bases between them. The chain's CDR3 is CASSFDGGTDTQYF. CDR3 nucleotides: TGTGCCAGCAGTTTCGACGGAGGCACAGATACGCAGTATTTT.

The gene calls are TRBV5-6 and TRBJ1-1, with TRBD1 matching 7 bases. The junction had 6 bases not matched to a gene; V was cut back by 3 bases and J by 7 bases. Germline V lookup: CDR1 SGHDT, CDR2 YYEEEE. The CDR3 loop spans 13 amino acids. In DNA, the CDR3 is TGTGCCAGCAGCTCCGGGACAGACGGTGAAGCTTTCTTT. This encodes CASSSGTDGEAFF. Filled out from reference TRBV5-6 and TRBJ1-1, the complete variable domain reads DAGVTQSPTHLIKTRGQQVTLRCSPKSGHDTVSWYQQALGQGPQFIFQYYEEEERQRGNFPDRFSGHQFPNYSSELNVNALLLGDSALYLCASSSGTDGEAFFGQGTRLTVV.

The chain combines TRBV2 with TRBJ2-1; D may be TRBD2 (5 bases). Trimming shortened V by 7 bases and J by 0 bases, and 7 bases separated the two germline ends. In germline, CDR1 is SNHLY, CDR2 FYNNEI. The CDR3 consists of 13 residues. The CDR3 protein is CASIGSSYNEQFF. CDR3 nucleotide sequence: TGTGCCAGCATTGGGAGCTCCTACAATGAGCAGTTCTTC.

Comment on this clone: Additional DNA sequences in this sample encode the identical CDR3. This chain joins TRBV29-1 and TRBJ1-5; the D gene is possibly TRBD1 (5 bases). V lost 3 bases and J 3 bases, leaving 6 bases between the germline ends. The CDR3 length is 12 residues. The germline V gene encodes CDR1 SQVTM and CDR2 ANQGSEA. The CDR3 protein is CSVEGDNQPQHF. CDR3 in DNA: TGCAGCGTTGAGGGGGACAATCAGCCCCAGCATTTT.